The 28 T cell receptor beta chains presented below share a single source sample, sequenced in a study of Tregs in tolerant kidney transplant recipients. Clones were sequenced by immunoSEQ multiplex PCR, and TCRdb holds only the in-frame ones, with some missing. The sample contains some 70,000 clones, over 85% of which appear only once. The sequenced sample was CD8+ T cells from blood, obtained before the transplant. The receptor source for this set is a human donor who received a combined kidney and bone marrow transplant.

The CDR3 region has the DNA TGTGCCAGCAGCGTAGCGGGGTCTAGCACAGATACGCAGTATTTT. Translating it yields CASSVAGSSTDTQYF. The J gene is TRBJ2-3, the V gene TRBV9, with a weak D call TRBD2 (5 bases). The CDR3 has 15 amino acids. V was trimmed by 0 bases and J by 0 bases, leaving 8 bases between them. Germline assignment: CDR1 SGDLS and CDR2 YYNGEE. The full variable domain, in which reference TRBV9 and TRBJ2-3 provide the parts outside the CDR3, is DSGVTQTPKHLITATGQRVTLRCSPRSGDLSVYWYQQSLDQGLQFLIQYYNGEERAKGNILERFSAQQFPDLHSELNLSSLELGDSALYFCASSVAGSSTDTQYFGPGTRLTVL.

This rearrangement joins TRBV30 to TRBJ1-1; D possibly corresponds to TRBD1 (5 bases). There are 15 residues in the CDR3. Trimming took off 3 bases at V and 5 bases at J, with 19 bases between the two ends. Germline assignment: CDR1 GTSNPN and CDR2 SVGIG (reference sequence). In DNA, the CDR3 is TGTGCCTGGAGCCCCGGGGGTCACTTGGGGACTGAAGCTTTCTTT. This encodes CAWSPGGHLGTEAFF.

This rearrangement joins TRBV27 to TRBJ2-1; tentative D call: TRBD1 (5 bases). The CDR3 is 13 amino acids. CDR1 and CDR2 (germline): MNHEY, SMNVEV (reference sequence). V was trimmed by 3 bases and J by 7 bases, leaving 10 bases between them. The CDR3 DNA reads as TGTGCCAGCAGTTTCGACAGACAGAATGAGCAGTTCTTC. It encodes CASSFDRQNEQFF.

The chain links TRBV30 to TRBJ2-7; D is perhaps TRBD1 (8 bases). CDR3 length: 13 residues. V was cut by 5 bases and J by 2 bases, with 13 bases left in between. Germline CDR1 is GTSNPN and CDR2 is SVGIG (reference sequence). The CDR3 spells CAWGQGGPYEQYF. The CDR3 DNA is TGTGCCTGGGGACAGGGAGGGCCCTACGAGCAGTACTTC.

This clone was detected only once. The chain is built from TRBV13 and TRBJ2-2, with 9 bases aligning to TRBD1. V shed 8 bases and J 10 bases; nucleotides not matched to a gene: 20. The CDR3 extends over 17 amino acids. Germline V gives CDR1 PRHDT, CDR2 FYEKMQ (reference sequence). CDR3 DNA: TGTGCCAGCTCCCATAACTTACGCAACAGGGGGCGCGAGGAGCTGTTTTTT. Translation gives CASSHNLRNRGREELFF.

The gene calls are TRBV4-2 and TRBJ2-7; D possibly corresponds to TRBD2 (5 bases). There are 13 residues in the CDR3. Trimming took 4 bases from V and 1 from J, leaving 8 bases between them. Germline values: CDR1 LGHNA, CDR2 YNFKEQ. In nucleotides, the CDR3 is TGTGCCAGCAGCCTGGACTTTTCCTACGAGCAGTACTTC. Translation gives CASSLDFSYEQYF.

This chain joins TRBV6-6 and TRBJ1-5; 9 bases agree with TRBD1. The CDR3 spans 15 residues. From germline, CDR1 is MNHNY and CDR2 SVGAGI (reference sequence). J lost 0 bases, V lost 5 bases, and 2 bases had no gene match. CDR3 DNA sequence: TGTGCCAGCAGTGGACAGGGGAATAGCAATCAGCCCCAGCATTTT. Its protein is CASSGQGNSNQPQHF.

This clone was detected only a few times. The V gene is TRBV5-6, the J gene TRBJ1-4; tentatively, D is TRBD1 (5 bases). This CDR3 has 13 amino acids. Trimming took 5 bases from V and 8 from J, leaving 13 bases between them. Germline loops: CDR1 SGHDT, CDR2 YYEEEE. CDR3 residues: CASSPGIDEKLFF. CDR3 in DNA: TGTGCCAGCAGTCCAGGGATAGACGAAAAACTGTTTTTT.

The V gene is TRBV4-3, the J gene TRBJ2-3; a weak D match, TRBD1 (6 bases). Germline V gene data show CDR1 as LGHNA and CDR2 as YSLEER. This CDR3 region has 14 residues. The V end lost 4 bases, the J end lost 4 bases, and 12 bases lay between the germline ends. The DNA of the CDR3 is TGCGCCAGCAGCCCCCTAGAGGGGGCAGATACGCAGTATTTT. Protein: CASSPLEGADTQYF.

The V call is TRBV27, the J call TRBJ2-1; no firm D call. V lost 4 bases and J lost 6, with 4 bases in between. Germline CDR1 and CDR2: MNHEY and SMNVEV (reference sequence). This CDR3 is 11 amino acids long. The CDR3 protein is CASSSFNEQFF. The CDR3 DNA is TGTGCCAGCAGTTCGTTCAATGAGCAGTTCTTC.

In this sample, this clone turned up a few times. The V and J genes are TRBV7-9 and TRBJ1-5; no definite D call. The CDR3 has 14 residues. V was cut by 1 base and J by 5 bases, with 9 bases left in between. Germline CDR1 is SEHNR and CDR2 is FQNEAQ (reference sequence). CDR3 sequence: CASSLDSSHQPQHF. The CDR3 DNA reads as TGTGCCAGCAGCTTAGACAGTAGTCATCAGCCCCAGCATTTT.

This clone appeared a few times. The chain has TRBV13 and TRBJ1-1, with D hard to call. CDR1 and CDR2 from the germline V gene are PRHDT and FYEKMQ (reference sequence). CDR3 length equals 14 residues. Trimming shortened V by 1 base and J by 0 bases, and 6 bases separated the two germline ends. The CDR3 spells CASSLASVNTEAFF. The CDR3 region has the DNA TGTGCCAGCAGCTTAGCCTCGGTGAACACTGAAGCTTTCTTT.

The chain combines TRBV7-8 with TRBJ2-3, with D possibly matching TRBD2 (6 bases). CDR3 length equals 18 residues. CDR1 and CDR2 from the germline V gene are SGHVS and FQNEAQ. V gave up 5 bases and J gave up 5 bases, with 26 bases separating them. DNA for the CDR3: TGTGCCAGCAGCCCCTCCCCACCCCTGGCGGGATCTTTAGATACGCAGTATTTT. Its translation: CASSPSPPLAGSLDTQYF.

This clone was recorded only once. The chain carries TRBV6-5 and TRBJ2-7; 10 positions match TRBD2. V lost 7 bases and J lost 5; bases outside the gene matches: 5. Germline values: CDR1 MNHEY, CDR2 SVGAGI. This CDR3 comprises 13 residues. CDR3 DNA: TGTGCCAGCAAAGCGGGAGGGACTGACGAGCAGTACTTC. As protein: CASKAGGTDEQYF.

The rearrangement uses TRBV9 and TRBJ2-3; TRBD2 agrees at 7 bases. Trimming removed 0 bases from V and 0 bases from J; junction bases left unmatched: 4. The germline V gene encodes CDR1 SGDLS and CDR2 YYNGEE. CDR3 size: 16 residues. The CDR3 region is CASSVEASGSTDTQYF. CDR3 sequence (DNA): TGTGCCAGCAGCGTAGAGGCTAGCGGTAGCACAGATACGCAGTATTTT.

The J gene is TRBJ1-5, the V gene TRBV6-1, with TRBD1 matching over 10 bases. The CDR3 contains 17 residues. V lost 2 bases, J lost 2 bases, and 6 bases stayed unmatched. The germline V gene has CDR1 MNHNS and CDR2 SASEGT. The chain's CDR3 is CASSEYWDRGGNQPQHF. The DNA for the CDR3 is TGTGCCAGCAGTGAATACTGGGACAGGGGTGGCAATCAGCCCCAGCATTTT.

The chain links TRBV19 to TRBJ1-1; 8 positions agree with TRBD1. This CDR3 contains 14 residues. J was trimmed by 6 bases and V by 2 bases; bases with no gene match: 5. CDR1 LNHDA and CDR2 SQIVND come from the germline V gene (reference sequence). The CDR3 reads CASSIWTGKSEAFF. For the CDR3, the DNA is TGTGCCAGTAGTATATGGACAGGGAAGTCTGAAGCTTTCTTT.

This clone was counted a single time. The J gene is TRBJ2-7, the V gene TRBV19; 7 bases line up with TRBD1. Trimming removed 4 bases from V and 0 bases from J; junction bases left unmatched: 9. The CDR3 totals 16 residues. Looked up from germline, CDR1 is LNHDA and CDR2 is SQIVND (reference sequence). Here the CDR3 DNA reads TGTGCCAGTAGTACACGGACAGGCCCTAGCTCCTACGAGCAGTACTTC. Its protein is CASSTRTGPSSYEQYF.

J is TRBJ1-1 and V is TRBV7-2; D gene ambiguous. This CDR3 has 16 residues. V gave up 4 bases and J gave up 1 base, with 16 bases separating them. Looked up from germline, CDR1 is SGHTA and CDR2 is FQGNSA. CDR3 protein: CASSSLSTRRNTEAFF. CDR3 DNA: TGTGCCAGCAGCTCACTCTCTACACGGAGGAACACTGAAGCTTTCTTT.

The CDR3 DNA reads as TGTGCCTGGAGTGCAGGGACTCTCGAGCCCCAGCATTTT. Its protein product is CAWSAGTLEPQHF. This chain uses TRBV30 with TRBJ1-5, with TRBD1 as a possible D gene (5 bases). The germline V gene has CDR1 GTSNPN and CDR2 SVGIG (reference sequence). V was shortened by 1 base and J by 8 bases, with 12 bases between the two germline ends. The CDR3 is 13 amino acids.

This clone was recorded once. V is TRBV27 and J is TRBJ2-5; D is unclear. The J call is in doubt because the DNA end fits TRBJ2-7 better. The germline CDR1 and CDR2 sequences are MNHEY and SMNVEV (reference sequence). This CDR3 contains 12 residues. Here the CDR3 DNA reads TGTGCCAGCACGTCGTTAAACTACGAGCAGTACTTC. Translating gives CASTSLNYEQYF.

This chain connects TRBV30 to TRBJ2-7, with 8 bases aligning to TRBD1. This CDR3 comprises 14 residues. Germline assignment: CDR1 GTSNPN and CDR2 SVGIG (reference sequence). With 3 bases clipped from V and 5 bases from J, the junction kept 9 bases outside the gene matches. CDR3: CAWSPGQGRNEQYF. In DNA form, the CDR3 reads TGTGCCTGGAGCCCCGGACAGGGAAGGAACGAGCAGTACTTC.

The chain carries TRBV5-1 and TRBJ2-2, with a tentative D call TRBD1 (6 bases). Trimming removed 4 bases at V and 6 bases at J, with 7 bases between. Germline CDR1 is SGHRS and CDR2 is YFSETQ. This CDR3 has 12 residues. Here the CDR3 DNA reads TGCGCCAGCAGCGGGGGCCCCGGGGAGCTGTTTTTT. It translates to CASSGGPGELFF.

With respect to this clone: The germline gene is not matched at one end of the junction; a read error may be the cause. The chain has TRBV14 and TRBJ2-3, with D possibly TRBD2 on 5 matching bases. There are 15 residues in the CDR3. The V gene's germline CDR1 is SGHDN and CDR2 FVKESK. DNA of the CDR3: TGTGCCAGCAGCCAAGATGGTGAACTAGTAGCCCCGGGTGATTTT. This sequence encodes CASSQDGELVAPGDF.

V gene TRBV11-3 combines with J gene TRBJ2-7; TRBD2 matches at 14 bases. Germline CDR1 SGHNT, CDR2 YENEEA. Trimming took 5 bases from V and 5 from J; bases not matched to a gene: 8. The CDR3 length is 16 residues. In nucleotides, the CDR3 is TGTGCCAGCAGCCCCGGACTAGCGGGAGGTGAAAACGAGCAGTACTTC. The encoded protein is CASSPGLAGGENEQYF.

A single count supports this clone. V is TRBV7-9 and J is TRBJ2-5; 10 nucleotides match TRBD1. Per the germline V gene, CDR1 is SEHNR and CDR2 is FQNEAQ (reference sequence). CDR3 length equals 15 residues. J gave up 4 bases and V 6 bases, and 8 bases lay outside the gene matches. CDR3 coding DNA: TGTGCCAGCAGTTCCCGGGACAGGGGTCTAGAGACCCAGTACTTC. Translation gives CASSSRDRGLETQYF.

This chain connects TRBV13 to TRBJ1-1; no clear D gene. V dropped 5 bases and J dropped 1 base, with 11 bases sitting between them. CDR3 length: 14 amino acids. Germline CDR1 PRHDT, CDR2 FYEKMQ (reference sequence). CDR3 sequence reads: CASSRERGNTEAFF. The CDR3 region has the DNA TGTGCCAGCAGCCGTGAGAGAGGGAACACTGAAGCTTTCTTT.

Comment on this clone: Its ends do not fully match the called genes, so a read error is possible. The rearrangement links TRBV7-9 to TRBJ2-5; no clear D. Germline loops: CDR1 SEHNR, CDR2 FQNEAQ (reference sequence). The CDR3 runs 15 residues. CDR3 protein: CASSPFVVTQETQYF. For the CDR3, the DNA is TGTGCTAGCAGCCCCTTTGTGGTAACACAAGAGACCCAGTACTTC.